These 19 T cell receptor beta chains were sequenced from one sample in a study of resident and recirculating memory T cells in vitiligo. Repertoires were generated with immunoSEQ multiplex PCR, while TCRdb's copy carries only in-frame clones and drops some. The data contain tens of thousands of clones, roughly 94% of them seen just once; the ten biggest clones take up about 5.5%. The source material was blood. The receptors were gathered from a male donor with vitiligo.

This chain joins TRBV6-1 and TRBJ2-3, with 10 bases that match TRBD2. Germline trimming cut 1 base from V and 1 base from J; bases unmatched to any gene: 11. This CDR3 comprises 19 residues. Germline V gene data show CDR1 as MNHNS and CDR2 as SASEGT. CDR3 sequence: CASSEGSHATSGGTDTQYF. CDR3 coding DNA: TGTGCCAGCAGTGAAGGCAGCCACGCTACTAGCGGGGGCACAGATACGCAGTATTTT.

The chain is built from TRBV7-9 and TRBJ1-3, with D hard to call. The CDR3 is made up of 12 amino acids. Trimming took 4 bases from V and 9 from J, leaving 10 bases between them. Germline lookup yields CDR1 SEHNR and CDR2 FQNEAQ (reference sequence). In DNA, the CDR3 is TGTGCCAGCAGCTCCCTCAGTGCCACCATATATTTT. This sequence encodes CASSSLSATIYF. The full variable domain, rest sourced from reference TRBV7-9 and TRBJ1-3, is DTGVSQNPRHKITKRGQNVTFRCDPISEHNRLYWYRQTLGQGPEFLTYFQNEAQLEKSRLLSDRFSAERPKGSFSTLEIQRTEQGDSAMYLCASSSLSATIYFGEGSWLTVV.

The chain is built from TRBV27 and TRBJ2-5; 7 bases match TRBD2. This CDR3 comprises 15 residues. Germline lookup yields CDR1 MNHEY and CDR2 SMNVEV (reference sequence). The junction had 8 bases not matched to a gene; V was cut back by 2 bases and J by 5 bases. The chain's CDR3 is CASSLATGGLETQYF. The CDR3 region has the DNA TGTGCCAGCAGTTTAGCAACGGGAGGTCTGGAGACCCAGTACTTC.

V and J are TRBV12-5 and TRBJ2-2; 8 nucleotides agree with TRBD2. V shed 1 base and J 2 bases; nucleotides not matched to a gene: 3. CDR1 is LGHNT and CDR2 is FRNRAP in the germline V gene. The CDR3 is made up of 16 amino acids. For the CDR3, the DNA is TGTGCTAGTGGTTTGGGGACTAGCCTAAACACCGGGGAGCTGTTTTTT. Translating gives CASGLGTSLNTGELFF.

This clone has only one observation. This rearrangement joins TRBV19 to TRBJ1-4; D is perhaps TRBD1 (6 bases). This CDR3 has 15 residues. Per the germline V gene, CDR1 is LNHDA and CDR2 is SQIVND (reference sequence). The germline V and J ends were trimmed by 5 bases and 5 bases, with 15 bases remaining between them. Written as DNA, the CDR3 is TGTGCCAGTAGTTCGGCCCCCGACAGGAATGAAAAACTGTTTTTT. Protein: CASSSAPDRNEKLFF.

This chain links TRBV27 with TRBJ2-3, with TRBD2 as a possible D gene (6 bases). The CDR3 contains 15 residues. V was cut by 2 bases and J by 0 bases, with 9 bases left in between. Germline CDR1 MNHEY, CDR2 SMNVEV (reference sequence). The CDR3 here is CASSLNGGSTDTQYF. In nucleotides, the CDR3 is TGTGCCAGCAGTTTAAACGGGGGAAGCACAGATACGCAGTATTTT.

CDR3 DNA: TGTGCCACCAGCAGAGATCGGGGAGGCCAGCGCGATGGCTACACCTTC. Translated, it gives CATSRDRGGQRDGYTF. The J gene is TRBJ1-2, the V gene TRBV15; D is unclear. Trimming stripped 0 bases from V and 6 bases from J, with 17 bases between. Looked up from germline, CDR1 is LNHNV and CDR2 is YYDKDF (reference sequence). The CDR3 is 16 amino acids.

The chain is built from TRBV9 and TRBJ1-2; TRBD1 matches 10 bases. V was pared by 6 bases and J by 4 bases, with 6 bases of the junction left unmatched. The germline V gene has CDR1 SGDLS and CDR2 YYNGEE. The CDR3 covers 14 residues. The CDR3 loop is CASKKGQGSYGYTF. CDR3 coding DNA: TGTGCCAGCAAAAAGGGACAGGGGAGCTATGGCTACACCTTC.

V gene TRBV4-1 combines with J gene TRBJ2-5, with D unclear. Germline assignment: CDR1 MGHRA and CDR2 YSYEKL. The V end lost 0 bases, the J end lost 5 bases, and 10 bases lay between the germline ends. The CDR3 extends over 14 amino acids. This CDR3 reads CASSQDAGTETQYF. DNA of the CDR3: TGCGCCAGCAGCCAAGATGCAGGAACCGAGACCCAGTACTTC.

The genes are TRBV9 and TRBJ2-1; tentatively, D is TRBD2 (6 bases). Germline loops: CDR1 SGDLS, CDR2 YYNGEE. The CDR3 spans 16 residues. The V end lost 4 bases, the J end lost 0 bases, and 14 bases lay between the germline ends. CDR3 nucleotides: TGTGCCAGCAGCCGCTCCGGGAGCAGCTCCTACAATGAGCAGTTCTTC. Protein product: CASSRSGSSSYNEQFF.

The chain couples TRBV7-2 to TRBJ1-5; the D gene is possibly TRBD1 (5 bases). The ends were cut back, 1 base at V and 7 bases at J, with 14 bases in the middle. This CDR3 is 15 amino acids long. CDR1 SGHTA and CDR2 FQGNSA come from the germline V gene. The DNA of the CDR3 is TGTGCCAGCAGCTTAGATGGAGGGACCGGGCAGCCCCAGCATTTT. Residues: CASSLDGGTGQPQHF.

This chain joins TRBV10-2 and TRBJ1-5; 9 nucleotides agree with TRBD1. Germline V gives CDR1 WSHSY, CDR2 SAAADI. Losses at the gene ends were 0 bases for V and 4 bases for J; bases not matched to a gene: 4. The CDR3 extends over 16 amino acids. The CDR3 protein is CASSESRGTGNQPQHF. The CDR3 region has the DNA TGCGCCAGCAGTGAGTCACGGGGGACAGGGAATCAGCCCCAGCATTTT.

The V call is TRBV5-1, the J call TRBJ2-3; TRBD1 might be the D (6 bases). The length of the CDR3 is 18 residues. The germline V gene encodes CDR1 SGHRS and CDR2 YFSETQ. V lost 3 bases to trimming and J lost 6 bases, with 26 bases between them. This CDR3 is CASSSGTLPGLGSDTQYF. The DNA of the CDR3 is TGCGCCAGCAGCTCCGGGACACTTCCCGGACTGGGGAGCGATACGCAGTATTTT.

J is TRBJ2-2 and V is TRBV7-2; TRBD2 agrees at 9 bases. The CDR3 spans 15 residues. J was trimmed by 8 bases and V by 6 bases; bases with no gene match: 10. Looked up from germline, CDR1 is SGHTA and CDR2 is FQGNSA. DNA for the CDR3: TGTGCCAGCAGGTCCGGGACTAGCTCCCGGGGGGAGCTGTTTTTT. Translated, it gives CASRSGTSSRGELFF.

J is TRBJ1-4 and V is TRBV5-1; D remains unclear. CDR3 length: 15 residues. Germline V gene sequence: CDR1 SGHRS, CDR2 YFSETQ. V gave up 0 bases and J gave up 6 bases, with 12 bases separating them. The CDR3 spells CASSLVNPNDEKLFF. The CDR3 nucleotides are TGCGCCAGCAGCTTGGTCAATCCTAATGATGAAAAACTGTTTTTT. The variable domain in full, completed from reference TRBV5-1 and TRBJ1-4, reads KAGVTQTPRYLIKTRGQQVTLSCSPISGHRSVSWYQQTPGQGLQFLFEYFSETQRNKGNFPGRFSGRQFSNSRSEMNVSTLELGDSALYLCASSLVNPNDEKLFFGSGTQLSVL.

The rearrangement uses TRBV7-6 and TRBJ2-7; weak D call: TRBD2 (6 bases). Germline V CDR1 and CDR2: SGHVS, FNYEAQ. Trimming took off 7 bases at V and 5 bases at J, with 18 bases between the two ends. The CDR3 is 14 residues long. Here the CDR3 DNA reads TGTGCCAGCATCCAGTCGACTAGTAGCGACGAGCAGTACTTC. The encoded protein is CASIQSTSSDEQYF.

V is TRBV29-1 and J is TRBJ2-1; 8 bases line up with TRBD1. Unmatched junction bases numbered 10, after V lost 0 bases and J lost 6 bases. This CDR3 has 16 residues. CDR1 SQVTM and CDR2 ANQGSEA come from the germline V gene. The CDR3 loop is CSVEDIGRGLGNEQFF. Here the CDR3 DNA reads TGCAGCGTTGAAGATATCGGCAGGGGGCTGGGCAATGAGCAGTTCTTC.

The rearrangement joins TRBV7-3 to TRBJ2-2; D is ambiguous. CDR1 SGHTA and CDR2 FQGTGA come from the germline V gene. CDR3 length equals 14 residues. V gave up 5 bases and J gave up 6 bases, with 13 bases separating them. CDR3 region: CASSTNSMAGELFF. In nucleotides, the CDR3 is TGTGCCAGCAGCACGAACAGCATGGCCGGGGAGCTGTTTTTT.

The chain has TRBV19 and TRBJ1-2, with D perhaps TRBD1 (6 bases). This CDR3 comprises 14 residues. Germline CDR1 reads LNHDA; CDR2 reads SQIVND (reference sequence). Trimming took 6 bases from V and 4 from J, leaving 15 bases between them. The CDR3 is CASSIGGPGYGYTF. The DNA of the CDR3 is TGTGCCAGTAGCATCGGGGGGCCAGGCTATGGCTACACCTTC.